These 22 T cell receptor beta chains were sequenced from one sample in a study of T cell changes during pregnancy in multiple sclerosis. Measured with immunoSEQ multiplex PCR; TCRdb has only the in-frame clones, and not every one. Of roughly 86,000 clones detected, 85% to 95% appear once; the ten largest clones hold roughly 3%. Sequences were derived from peripheral blood, sampled in the first trimester of pregnancy. These receptors were collected from a female donor with multiple sclerosis, enrolled in a pregnancy study.

The rearrangement joins TRBV28 to TRBJ2-1, with 8 bases fitting TRBD2. J was trimmed by 2 bases and V by 5 bases; bases with no gene match: 5. The CDR3 has 15 residues. Germline CDR1 and CDR2: MDHEN and SYDVKM. The CDR3 nucleotides are TGTGCCAGCAGTCAAGCGGGAGTTCCCTACAATGAGCAGTTCTTC. Translation gives CASSQAGVPYNEQFF.

The chain combines TRBV5-6 with TRBJ2-1, with 10 bases aligning to TRBD2. Germline V CDR1 and CDR2: SGHDT, YYEEEE. V shed 4 bases and J 8 bases; nucleotides not matched to a gene: 9. The CDR3 spans 15 residues. The CDR3 is CASSPGASGGHEQFF. DNA for the CDR3: TGTGCCAGCAGCCCCGGGGCTAGCGGGGGACATGAGCAGTTCTTC. The variable domain in full, with the rest retrieved from reference TRBV5-6 and TRBJ2-1, is DAGVTQSPTHLIKTRGQQVTLRCSPKSGHDTVSWYQQALGQGPQFIFQYYEEEERQRGNFPDRFSGHQFPNYSSELNVNALLLGDSALYLCASSPGASGGHEQFFGPGTRLTVL.

This chain uses TRBV2 with TRBJ2-1, with D possibly matching TRBD2 (5 bases). The CDR3 has 16 residues. Trimming pared 8 bases from V and 5 bases from J, leaving 22 bases between. Germline values: CDR1 SNHLY, CDR2 FYNNEI. In DNA form, the CDR3 reads TGTGCCAGCCCCCCCGGTTCCCCCGGGATCGACAATGAGCAGTTCTTC. This sequence encodes CASPPGSPGIDNEQFF. The full variable domain, its missing parts supplied by reference TRBV2 and TRBJ2-1, is EPEVTQTPSHQVTQMGQEVILRCVPISNHLYFYWYRQILGQKVEFLVSFYNNEISEKSEIFDDQFSVERPDGSNFTLKIRSTKLEDSAMYFCASPPGSPGIDNEQFFGPGTRLTVL.

This chain connects TRBV10-3 to TRBJ2-1; 10 nucleotides agree with TRBD1. This CDR3 has 15 amino acids. The germline gives CDR1 ENHRY, CDR2 SYGVKD. The ends lost 2 bases at V and 4 bases at J; junction bases unmatched: 2. CDR3 sequence: CAISEGQGGYNEQFF. CDR3 in DNA: TGTGCCATCAGTGAGGGACAGGGGGGTTACAATGAGCAGTTCTTC.

This chain links TRBV6-1 with TRBJ2-7; D is uncertain. Germline V gene data show CDR1 as MNHNS and CDR2 as SASEGT. The CDR3 length is 13 residues. V shed 3 bases and J shed 1 base, with 7 bases lying between them. Written as DNA, the CDR3 is TGTGCCAGCAGTGAGGTCAGGTCCTACGAGCAGTACTTC. It is translated as CASSEVRSYEQYF.

This chain joins TRBV15 and TRBJ1-6; a weak D match, TRBD1 (5 bases). The CDR3 has 14 residues. Trimming pared 0 bases from V and 8 bases from J, leaving 8 bases between. Germline lookup yields CDR1 LNHNV and CDR2 YYDKDF (reference sequence). The CDR3 region has the DNA TGTGCCACCAGCAGAGAAACAGGAGATTCACCCCTCCACTTT. It specifies CATSRETGDSPLHF.

This clone has just one count. The chain employs TRBV4-3 and TRBJ2-7; TRBD1 matches 11 bases. The V segment lost 1 base and the J segment 5 bases; nucleotides outside the gene matches: 4. Germline V lookup: CDR1 LGHNA, CDR2 YSLEER. The CDR3 has 15 amino acids. CDR3 amino acids: CASSQADRGLDEQYF. In DNA form, the CDR3 reads TGCGCCAGCAGCCAAGCGGACAGGGGGCTGGACGAGCAGTACTTC.

This clone has just one count. V usage is TRBV28 and J usage is TRBJ2-5; TRBD2 aligns across 7 bases. The germline V gene encodes CDR1 MDHEN and CDR2 SYDVKM. This CDR3 has 14 residues. V lost 4 bases, J lost 2 bases, and 4 bases stayed unmatched. DNA of the CDR3: TGTGCCAGCAGTTCCGGACTAGAACAAGAGACCCAGTACTTC. Translated, it gives CASSSGLEQETQYF.

The chain joins TRBV19 to TRBJ2-3, with TRBD2 as a possible D gene (7 bases). The ends were cut back, 2 bases at V and 3 bases at J, with 18 bases in the middle. The CDR3 is made up of 17 amino acids. Germline CDR1 and CDR2: LNHDA and SQIVND (reference sequence). The CDR3 sequence: CASSISLTGRDTDTQYF. The DNA of the CDR3 is TGTGCCAGTAGTATAAGCCTCACAGGGAGGGATACAGATACGCAGTATTTT. The full variable domain, its missing parts supplied by reference TRBV19 and TRBJ2-3, is DGGITQSPKYLFRKEGQNVTLSCEQNLNHDAMYWYRQDPGQGLRLIYYSQIVNDFQKGDIAEGYSVSREKKESFPLTVTSAQKNPTAFYLCASSISLTGRDTDTQYFGPGTRLTVL.

V is TRBV7-2 and J is TRBJ2-7; maybe TRBD2 (5 bases). V lost 5 bases and J 2 bases, leaving 16 bases between the germline ends. Per the germline V gene, CDR1 is SGHTA and CDR2 is FQGNSA. This CDR3 spans 15 amino acids. This chain's CDR3 is CASSSGVGVAYEQYF. DNA for the CDR3: TGTGCCAGCAGCAGCGGAGTTGGCGTCGCCTACGAGCAGTACTTC. The full variable domain, with the rest looked up from reference TRBV7-2 and TRBJ2-7, is GAGVSQSPSNKVTEKGKDVELRCDPISGHTALYWYRQSLGQGLEFLIYFQGNSAPDKSGLPSDRFSAERTGGSVSTLTIQRTQQEDSAVYLCASSSGVGVAYEQYFGPGTRLTVT.

The V gene is TRBV15, the J gene TRBJ1-4; D uncertain. Germline V gene lookup returns CDR1 LNHNV and CDR2 YYDKDF (reference sequence). The CDR3 has 12 amino acids. The ends were cut back, 3 bases at V and 5 bases at J, with 4 bases in the middle. CDR3 sequence (DNA): TGTGCCACCAGCAGGTTAAATGAAAAACTGTTTTTT. This translates into CATSRLNEKLFF.

The chain uses TRBV28 and TRBJ1-5, with a possible D match to TRBD1 (6 bases). The germline gives CDR1 MDHEN, CDR2 SYDVKM. V lost 5 bases, J lost 7 bases, and 18 bases lay in between. This CDR3 is built from 15 residues. CDR3 amino acids: CASSPGGSPGQPQHF. In DNA, the CDR3 is TGTGCCAGCAGTCCGGGGGGCTCCCCGGGGCAGCCCCAGCATTTT.

The chain couples TRBV5-1 to TRBJ2-3; 10 positions agree with TRBD2. The CDR3 is 17 residues long. Germline assignment: CDR1 SGHRS and CDR2 YFSETQ. Germline trimming cut 0 bases from V and 0 bases from J; bases unmatched to any gene: 4. CDR3 region: CASSLGLAGASTDTQYF. CDR3 bases: TGCGCCAGCAGCTTGGGACTAGCGGGTGCTAGCACAGATACGCAGTATTTT.

On this clone: The junction departs from germline at one end; a sequencing error may be responsible. The V gene is TRBV7-7, the J gene TRBJ2-1; a weak D match, TRBD2 (6 bases). CDR1 is SSHAT and CDR2 is FNYEAQ in the germline V gene (reference sequence). The CDR3 covers 13 residues. CDR3 coding DNA: TGTGCTAGCAGCTCCAACCATGGGGGGGAGCAGTTCTTC. Encoded protein: CASSSNHGGEQFF. Together with reference TRBV7-7 and TRBJ2-1, the CDR3 gives the full variable domain: GAGVSQSPRYKVTKRGQDVTLRCDPISSHATLYWYQQALGQGPEFLTYFNYEAQPDKSGLPSDRFSAERPEGSISTLTIQRTEQRDSAMYRCASSSNHGGEQFFGPGTRLTVL.

The chain employs TRBV10-3 and TRBJ2-3, with a tentative D call TRBD2 (6 bases). The CDR3 runs 18 residues. Trimming took off 6 bases at V and 4 bases at J, with 26 bases between the two ends. Looked up from germline, CDR1 is ENHRY and CDR2 is SYGVKD. CDR3 DNA: TGTGCCATCAGCGGAAAGAGCGGGCCACATAACGGCCCAGATACGCAGTATTTT. This codes for CAISGKSGPHNGPDTQYF.

The chain has TRBV28 and TRBJ2-2; TRBD2 agrees at 9 bases. The CDR3 has 16 residues. J was trimmed by 7 bases and V by 5 bases; bases with no gene match: 11. CDR1 and CDR2 (germline): MDHEN, SYDVKM. CDR3 amino acids: CASSPYGGRAVGELFF. Here the CDR3 DNA reads TGTGCCAGCAGTCCCTATGGCGGGAGGGCAGTCGGGGAGCTGTTTTTT.

The chain carries TRBV7-9 and TRBJ2-2, with a possible D match to TRBD1 (5 bases). The CDR3 is 13 amino acids. CDR1 SEHNR and CDR2 FQNEAQ come from the germline V gene (reference sequence). Trimming removed 5 bases from V and 6 bases from J, with 10 bases in between. This CDR3 is CASSRTGAGELFF. The DNA of the CDR3 is TGTGCCAGCAGCCGTACAGGAGCCGGGGAGCTGTTTTTT.

This clone was found a few times. This rearrangement joins TRBV30 to TRBJ2-7; possible D gene TRBD1, 5 bases. Between the trimmed V and J ends, which lost 5 bases and 9 bases, there was a span of 14 bases. The CDR3 consists of 11 residues. Per the germline V gene, CDR1 is GTSNPN and CDR2 is SVGIG (reference sequence). The CDR3 nucleotides read TGTGCCTGGCAACAAGGGGTAGGGCAGTACTTC. Translating it yields CAWQQGVGQYF.

V is TRBV28 and J is TRBJ2-7, with 7 bases lining up with TRBD1. The CDR3 spans 15 residues. Germline CDR1 MDHEN, CDR2 SYDVKM. V lost 6 bases to trimming and J lost 3 bases; unmatched junction nucleotides: 11. In nucleotides, the CDR3 is TGTGCCAGCAGCCCCCCGGGACAGCAGAACTACGAGCAGTACTTC. Protein product: CASSPPGQQNYEQYF.

The gene calls are TRBV19 and TRBJ2-1; tentatively, D is TRBD1 (5 bases). CDR1 is LNHDA, CDR2 SQIVND, per germline (reference sequence). The CDR3 has 14 residues. Trimming removed 6 bases from V and 5 bases from J, with 14 bases in between. CDR3 DNA: TGTGCCAGTAGAGGGGATCTAGTCCACAATGAGCAGTTCTTC. As protein: CASRGDLVHNEQFF.

CDR3 coding DNA: TGTGCCAGCAGTTTTGATGGGTTCGCGAAACAGAAGGGGGCAGGTTCCTACAATGAGCAGTTCTTC. It is translated as CASSFDGFAKQKGAGSYNEQFF. V and J are TRBV28 and TRBJ2-1, with 7 bases lining up with TRBD1. This CDR3 is built from 22 residues. The germline gives CDR1 MDHEN, CDR2 SYDVKM. Germline trimming cut 3 bases from V and 1 base from J; bases unmatched to any gene: 24. Full variable domain (rest looked up from reference TRBV28 and TRBJ2-1): DVKVTQSSRYLVKRTGEKVFLECVQDMDHENMFWYRQDPGLGLRLIYFSYDVKMKEKGDIPEGYSVSREKKERFSLILESASTNQTSMYLCASSFDGFAKQKGAGSYNEQFFGPGTRLTVL.

The CDR3 is CSARTGDNQPQHF. CDR3 bases: TGCAGCGCCAGGACAGGAGATAATCAGCCCCAGCATTTT. This chain joins TRBV29-1 and TRBJ1-5; TRBD1 agrees at 7 bases. V gave up 7 bases and J gave up 4 bases; unmatched junction bases: 7. The germline CDR1 and CDR2 sequences are SQVTM and ANQGSEA. The length of the CDR3 is 13 residues.